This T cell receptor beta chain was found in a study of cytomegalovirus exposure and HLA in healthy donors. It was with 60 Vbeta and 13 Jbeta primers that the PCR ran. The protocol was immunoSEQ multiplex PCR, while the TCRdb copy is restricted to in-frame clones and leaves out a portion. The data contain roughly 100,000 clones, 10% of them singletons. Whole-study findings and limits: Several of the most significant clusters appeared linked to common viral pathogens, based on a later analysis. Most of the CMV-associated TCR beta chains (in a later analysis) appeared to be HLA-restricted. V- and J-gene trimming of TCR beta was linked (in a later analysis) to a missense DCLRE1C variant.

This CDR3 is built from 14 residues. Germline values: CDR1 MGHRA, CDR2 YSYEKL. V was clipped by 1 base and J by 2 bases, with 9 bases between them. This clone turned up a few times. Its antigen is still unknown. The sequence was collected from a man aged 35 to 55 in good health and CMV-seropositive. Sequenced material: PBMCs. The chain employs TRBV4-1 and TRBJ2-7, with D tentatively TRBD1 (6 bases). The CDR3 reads CASSQGRGPYEQYF. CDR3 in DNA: TGCGCCAGCAGCCAAGGCAGGGGCCCCTACGAGCAGTACTTC.